Each of the 2 T cell receptor beta chains below was sequenced from the same sample in a study of cytomegalovirus exposure and HLA in healthy donors. A multiplex PCR was run with 60 Vbeta primers and 13 Jbeta primers. Some clones are missing from TCRdb's copy, which holds only in-frame ones; the method was immunoSEQ multiplex PCR. The sample includes roughly 120,000 clones, under 85% seen only once; the top ten take 1.5% to 2%. Material: PBMCs. The receptors come from a woman under 30 in good health and CMV-seronegative.

Remarks on this clone: The identical CDR3 is also encoded by other nucleotide sequences in the sample. The chain has TRBV6-5 and TRBJ2-5; D ambiguous. This CDR3 is built from 11 residues. V lost 3 bases to trimming and J lost 5 bases, with 4 bases between them. Germline assignment: CDR1 MNHEY and CDR2 SVGAGI. The CDR3 sequence: CASSYLETQYF. CDR3 in DNA: TGTGCCAGCAGTTATCTGGAGACCCAGTACTTC.

J is TRBJ1-4 and V is TRBV6-5, with D possibly being TRBD1 (5 bases). Germline values: CDR1 MNHEY, CDR2 SVGAGI. The CDR3 sequence is 14 residues long. The V and J ends lost 4 bases and 2 bases respectively, with 8 bases between them. The CDR3 loop is CASSWTWTNEKLFF. CDR3 coding DNA: TGTGCCAGCAGTTGGACATGGACTAATGAAAAACTGTTTTTT.